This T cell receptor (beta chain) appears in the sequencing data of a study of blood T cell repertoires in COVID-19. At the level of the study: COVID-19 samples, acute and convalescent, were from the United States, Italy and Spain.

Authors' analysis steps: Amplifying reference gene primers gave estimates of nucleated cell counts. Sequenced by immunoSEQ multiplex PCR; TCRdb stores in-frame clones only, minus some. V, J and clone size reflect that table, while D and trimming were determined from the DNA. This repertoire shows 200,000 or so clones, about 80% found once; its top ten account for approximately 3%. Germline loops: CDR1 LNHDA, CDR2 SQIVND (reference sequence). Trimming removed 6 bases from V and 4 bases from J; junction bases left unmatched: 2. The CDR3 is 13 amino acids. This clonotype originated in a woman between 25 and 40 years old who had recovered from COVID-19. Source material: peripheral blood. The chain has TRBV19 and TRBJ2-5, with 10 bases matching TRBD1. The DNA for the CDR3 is TGTGCCAGTAGGGGACAGGGGATAGAGACCCAGTACTTC. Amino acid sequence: CASRGQGIETQYF.